This T cell receptor (beta chain) was sequenced in a study of CD8+CD57+ T cells in acquired aplastic anemia. Study at large: Sequencing produced an average of roughly 10 million reads per healthy donor for CD4+ cells.

Template material for TCR beta VDJ and CDR3 profiling consisted of genomic DNA. TCRdb reanalysed the reads using MiXCR and keeps one entry per CDR3 protein. The sample has about 190,000 distinct CDR3 sequences; approximately 49% are singletons. With regard to this clonotype: The target antigen is unknown.

Study findings and constraints: Between patients and controls, 25 to 30 CD8+ CDR3 sequences were found in common.

Germline V gene data show CDR1 as SNHLY and CDR2 as FYNNEI. The CDR3 length is 13 residues. With V trimmed by 6 bases and J by 7 bases, 6 bases remained unmatched. V gene TRBV2 combines with J gene TRBJ1-5, with 7 bases that match TRBD1. The sequencing input was sorted CD4+, CD8+, or CD8+CD57+ T cells (not recorded which) from PBMCs. This sequence originates from a human donor in good health, serving as a control. The CDR3 here is CASRAGGGQPQHF. CDR3 DNA: TGTGCCAGCAGGGCAGGGGGTGGGCAGCCCCAGCATTTT.